The 4 T cell receptor beta chains reported below all come from one sample, sequenced in a study of technical replicates of blood from several donors. Clones were sequenced by immunoSEQ multiplex PCR, and TCRdb holds only the in-frame ones, with some missing. The data contain about 80,000 clones, 90% to 95% of them singletons. Sequencing was done on a sample of T cells isolated from PBMCs. The receptors stem from a human donor in good health.

The chain links TRBV13 to TRBJ2-7; TRBD2 aligns across 12 bases. Losses at the gene ends were 6 bases for V and 4 bases for J; bases not matched to a gene: 4. Germline assignment: CDR1 PRHDT and CDR2 FYEKMQ (reference sequence). CDR3 length: 14 amino acids. The CDR3 bases are TGTGCCAGCAGTCTTCTAGCGGGAGGGTACGAGCAGTACTTC. This codes for CASSLLAGGYEQYF.

This clone was seen a single time. This sequence joins TRBV7-9 and TRBJ2-6, with a possible D match to TRBD2 (6 bases). Germline CDR1 is SEHNR and CDR2 is FQNEAQ (reference sequence). The V and J ends lost 1 base and 1 base respectively, with 11 bases between them. The CDR3 consists of 17 residues. In DNA form, the CDR3 reads TGTGCCAGCAGCTTAGTGATGACTAGTTCTGGGGCCAACGTCCTGACTTTC. As protein: CASSLVMTSSGANVLTF.

This clone appeared a few times. This sequence joins TRBV2 and TRBJ1-5, with D tentatively TRBD1 (5 bases). The CDR3 sequence is 14 residues long. Germline V CDR1 and CDR2: SNHLY, FYNNEI. V was shortened by 5 bases and J by 3 bases, with 11 bases between the two germline ends. CDR3 in DNA: TGTGCCAGCAGTCGAACAGGATACAATCAGCCCCAGCATTTT. Translating gives CASSRTGYNQPQHF.

This chain links TRBV7-9 with TRBJ2-7; 7 nucleotides align to TRBD1. The germline gives CDR1 SEHNR, CDR2 FQNEAQ (reference sequence). This CDR3 spans 14 amino acids. With V trimmed by 5 bases and J by 2 bases, 6 bases remained unmatched. The CDR3 sequence is CASSRTGEPYEQYF. CDR3 DNA: TGTGCCAGCAGCCGCACAGGGGAGCCCTACGAGCAGTACTTC.